The 19 T cell receptor beta chains below all came from one sample that was sequenced in a study of shared clonotypes between healthy human individuals. Positive CCR7 selection of CD45RO-negative cells yielded the naive CD8 cells, and terminally differentiated effector memory CD45RA+ cells were excluded. Clones were read by immunoSEQ multiplex PCR, and TCRdb kept only the in-frame ones, dropping some. The table records over 2,000,000 clones, just over 90% of them present only once. Specimen: naive CD8+ T cells from PBMCs. All receptors come from a man between 18 and 29 years old in good health. Some clones in this sample may be carry-over from other donors' samples.

The sample holds one count of this clone. The genes are TRBV27 and TRBJ2-7, with TRBD2 matching over 7 bases. Germline CDR1 MNHEY, CDR2 SMNVEV (reference sequence). The CDR3 covers 17 residues. J was trimmed by 6 bases and V by 4 bases; bases with no gene match: 18. The CDR3 coding sequence is TGTGCCAGCAGTTCCGGGGGGATACCAGCCACGAAACCCGAGCAGTACTTC. This encodes CASSSGGIPATKPEQYF.

J is TRBJ2-5 and V is TRBV5-5; no clear D gene. The germline V and J ends were trimmed by 4 bases and 2 bases, with 12 bases remaining between them. CDR1 is SGHKS and CDR2 is YYEKEE in the germline V gene (reference sequence). The CDR3 is 14 residues long. CDR3 nucleotide sequence: TGTGCCAGCAGCCCTGGGCGCTCACAAGAGACCCAGTACTTC. Translating gives CASSPGRSQETQYF.

This chain connects TRBV7-8 to TRBJ2-1; D is unclear. CDR1 is SGHVS and CDR2 is FQNEAQ in the germline V gene. The length of the CDR3 is 12 residues. V lost 5 bases, J lost 8 bases, and 10 bases lay in between. CDR3 amino acids: CASSPGVDEQFF. The CDR3 nucleotides read TGTGCCAGCAGCCCTGGCGTTGATGAGCAGTTCTTC.

This clone appeared a few times. Here the CDR3 reads CSARVSGELFF. The CDR3 DNA reads TGCAGTGCTAGGGTTTCCGGGGAGCTGTTTTTT. The chain uses TRBV20-1 and TRBJ2-2; D is ambiguous. The CDR3 spans 11 residues. The V end was cut by 3 bases, the J end by 6 bases, with 5 bases between. Per germline, CDR1 DFQATT and CDR2 SNEGSKA (reference sequence).

The V gene is TRBV4-1, the J gene TRBJ2-7; D not certain. The CDR3 is 16 residues long. From germline, CDR1 is MGHRA and CDR2 YSYEKL. Trimming took off 1 base at V and 7 bases at J, with 20 bases between the two ends. For the CDR3, the DNA is TGCGCCAGCAGCCAAGTTGGTACCCCCAATATATGGGAGCAGTACTTC. This codes for CASSQVGTPNIWEQYF.

The V call is TRBV11-2, the J call TRBJ2-7; D remains unclear. V was cut by 5 bases and J by 7 bases, with 6 bases left in between. Germline V gene lookup returns CDR1 SGHAT and CDR2 FQNNGV. The CDR3 is made up of 10 amino acids. The DNA for the CDR3 is TGTGCCAGCAGCGAGAGGGAGCAGTACTTC. This codes for CASSEREQYF.

The chain recombines TRBV19 with TRBJ1-5, with TRBD1 identical over 7 bases. The CDR3 runs 15 residues. Germline V gene lookup returns CDR1 LNHDA and CDR2 SQIVND (reference sequence). V lost 1 base to trimming and J lost 3 bases; unmatched junction nucleotides: 3. The CDR3 sequence: CASSIATGVNQPQHF. The DNA for the CDR3 is TGTGCCAGTAGTATAGCCACAGGGGTCAATCAGCCCCAGCATTTT.

V and J are TRBV29-1 and TRBJ1-2; 11 bases align to TRBD1. This CDR3 is built from 14 residues. Trimming removed 6 bases from V and 4 bases from J; junction bases left unmatched: 7. From germline, CDR1 is SQVTM and CDR2 ANQGSEA. The CDR3 DNA sequence: TGCAGCGTCATAACGGACAGGGGGCTCTATGGCTACACCTTC. This gives the protein CSVITDRGLYGYTF.

The V gene is TRBV28, the J gene TRBJ2-3; D may be TRBD1 (5 bases). This CDR3 has 14 residues. Germline assignment: CDR1 MDHEN and CDR2 SYDVKM. V was pared by 5 bases and J by 7 bases, with 16 bases between. Here the CDR3 reads CASSPTRQLHTQYF. CDR3 nucleotides: TGTGCCAGCAGTCCGACCCGACAGCTCCATACGCAGTATTTT.

This chain links TRBV27 with TRBJ2-1, with 13 nucleotides matching TRBD2. The CDR3 is 16 residues long. The germline CDR1 and CDR2 sequences are MNHEY and SMNVEV (reference sequence). The V gene end was trimmed by 5 bases and the J gene end by 7 bases; junction bases not matched to a gene: 8. CDR3 coding DNA: TGTGCCAGCAGTCCTTGGACTAGCGGGAGTAGGAATGAGCAGTTCTTC. It translates to CASSPWTSGSRNEQFF.

This chain uses TRBV4-1 with TRBJ2-5; D remains unclear. The end of the DNA aligns better with TRBJ2-7, so the J call may be wrong. CDR1 is MGHRA and CDR2 is YSYEKL in the germline V gene. The CDR3 totals 13 residues. The CDR3 sequence is CASSQIPGYEQYF. CDR3 sequence (DNA): TGCGCCAGCAGCCAAATTCCAGGCTACGAGCAGTACTTC.

The CDR3 loop is CASSFGWDQPQHF. CDR3 sequence (DNA): TGTGCCAGCAGTTTCGGTTGGGATCAGCCCCAGCATTTT. The chain carries TRBV27 and TRBJ1-5; D ambiguous. The CDR3 runs 13 residues. Trimming removed 3 bases at V and 5 bases at J, with 8 bases between. Per germline, CDR1 MNHEY and CDR2 SMNVEV (reference sequence).

The chain employs TRBV19 and TRBJ1-1; D is unresolved. This CDR3 is 15 amino acids long. V was cut by 4 bases and J by 4 bases, with 16 bases left in between. Germline loops: CDR1 LNHDA, CDR2 SQIVND (reference sequence). CDR3: CASSNHFQGGTEAFF. The CDR3 DNA sequence: TGTGCCAGTAGTAACCATTTTCAAGGTGGCACTGAAGCTTTCTTT.

This clone appeared once. V is TRBV7-9 and J is TRBJ1-3, with D unclear. V shed 5 bases and J shed 0 bases, with 8 bases lying between them. CDR3 length: 14 amino acids. From germline, CDR1 is SEHNR and CDR2 FQNEAQ (reference sequence). For the CDR3, the DNA is TGTGCCAGCAGCCCTTATACCTCTGGAAACACCATATATTTT. Translating gives CASSPYTSGNTIYF.

The count of this clone is one. The chain combines TRBV27 with TRBJ2-3, with D unresolved. From germline, CDR1 is MNHEY and CDR2 SMNVEV (reference sequence). The V end was cut by 2 bases, the J end by 7 bases, with 10 bases between. This CDR3 region has 13 residues. Written as DNA, the CDR3 is TGTGCCAGCAGTTTAGCCAACCGGAATACGCAGTATTTT. Its translation: CASSLANRNTQYF.

The genes are TRBV6-1 and TRBJ2-7, with 11 positions matching TRBD2. The CDR3 is 16 amino acids. The ends lost 3 bases at V and 4 bases at J; junction bases unmatched: 8. The germline V gene has CDR1 MNHNS and CDR2 SASEGT. The CDR3 DNA sequence: TGTGCCAGCAGTGACTGGAGACTAGCGGGACTATACGAGCAGTACTTC. The encoded protein is CASSDWRLAGLYEQYF.

The gene calls are TRBV15 and TRBJ2-7; no clear D gene. V was clipped by 3 bases and J by 1 base, with 7 bases between them. The CDR3 extends over 13 amino acids. Germline V gene sequence: CDR1 LNHNV, CDR2 YYDKDF (reference sequence). The CDR3 DNA is TGTGCCACCAGCAGGGCCGTTTCCTACGAGCAGTACTTC. Protein: CATSRAVSYEQYF.

This clone was seen a single time. V is TRBV5-1 and J is TRBJ2-1; 7 nucleotides agree with TRBD2. Looked up from germline, CDR1 is SGHRS and CDR2 is YFSETQ. Trimming at V came to 4 bases and at J to 3 bases, leaving 4 bases not matched to a gene. This CDR3 contains 14 residues. In DNA form, the CDR3 reads TGCGCCAGCAGCGCGCGGGGGAACTACAATGAGCAGTTCTTC. Its translation: CASSARGNYNEQFF.

This chain uses TRBV13 with TRBJ2-7; 7 bases fit TRBD2. The germline V gene has CDR1 PRHDT and CDR2 FYEKMQ (reference sequence). The length of the CDR3 is 14 residues. V trimming: 4 bases; J trimming: 0 bases; junction bases outside the gene matches: 3. The CDR3 coding sequence is TGTGCCAGCAGCTCGGGACTACTCTCCTACGAGCAGTACTTC. This translates into CASSSGLLSYEQYF.